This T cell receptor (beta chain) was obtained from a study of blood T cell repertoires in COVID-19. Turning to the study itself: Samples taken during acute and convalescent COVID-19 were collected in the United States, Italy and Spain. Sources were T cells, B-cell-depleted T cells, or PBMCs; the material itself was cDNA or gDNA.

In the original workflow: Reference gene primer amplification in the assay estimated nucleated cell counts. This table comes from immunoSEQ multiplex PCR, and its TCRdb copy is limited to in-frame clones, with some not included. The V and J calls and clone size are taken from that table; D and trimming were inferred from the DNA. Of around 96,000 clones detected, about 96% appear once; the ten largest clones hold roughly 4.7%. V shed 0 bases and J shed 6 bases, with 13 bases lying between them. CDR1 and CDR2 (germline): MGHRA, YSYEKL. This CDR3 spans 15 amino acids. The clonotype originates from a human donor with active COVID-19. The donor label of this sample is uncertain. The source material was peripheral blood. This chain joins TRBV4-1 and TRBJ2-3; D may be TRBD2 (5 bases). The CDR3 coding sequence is TGCGCCAGCAGCCAAGATCAACTAGTCCCGGATACGCAGTATTTT. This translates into CASSQDQLVPDTQYF.